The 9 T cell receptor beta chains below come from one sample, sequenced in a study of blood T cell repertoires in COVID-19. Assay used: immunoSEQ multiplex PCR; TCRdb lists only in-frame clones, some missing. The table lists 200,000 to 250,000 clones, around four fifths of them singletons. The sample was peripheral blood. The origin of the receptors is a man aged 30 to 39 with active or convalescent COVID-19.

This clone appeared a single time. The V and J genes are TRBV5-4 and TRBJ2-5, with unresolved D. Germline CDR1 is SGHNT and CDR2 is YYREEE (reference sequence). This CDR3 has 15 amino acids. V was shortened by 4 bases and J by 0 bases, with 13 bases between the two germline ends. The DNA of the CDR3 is TGTGCCAGCAGCCCCCTCGAGAGCTACCAAGAGACCCAGTACTTC. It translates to CASSPLESYQETQYF.

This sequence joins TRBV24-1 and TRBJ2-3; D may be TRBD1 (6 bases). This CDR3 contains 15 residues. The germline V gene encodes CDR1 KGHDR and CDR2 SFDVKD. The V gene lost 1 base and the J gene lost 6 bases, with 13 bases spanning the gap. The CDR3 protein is CATSDFKGGRDTQYF. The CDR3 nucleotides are TGTGCCACCAGTGATTTCAAAGGGGGACGGGATACGCAGTATTTT.

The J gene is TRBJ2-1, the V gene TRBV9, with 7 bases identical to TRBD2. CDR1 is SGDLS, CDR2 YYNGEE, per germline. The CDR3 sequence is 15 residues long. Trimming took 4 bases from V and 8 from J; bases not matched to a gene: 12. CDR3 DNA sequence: TGTGCCAGCAGCCCCTCAGGGAGGGCCTTGGATGAGCAGTTCTTC. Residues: CASSPSGRALDEQFF.

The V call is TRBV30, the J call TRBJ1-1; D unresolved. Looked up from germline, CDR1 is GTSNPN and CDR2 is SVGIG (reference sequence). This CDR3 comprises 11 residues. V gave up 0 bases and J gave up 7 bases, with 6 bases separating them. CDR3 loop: CAWSVGVEAFF. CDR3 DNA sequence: TGTGCCTGGAGTGTAGGAGTTGAAGCTTTCTTT.

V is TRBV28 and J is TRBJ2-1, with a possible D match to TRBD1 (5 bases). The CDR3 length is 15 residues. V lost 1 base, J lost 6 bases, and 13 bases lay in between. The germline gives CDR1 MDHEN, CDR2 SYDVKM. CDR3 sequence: CASSLFEGAVNEQFF. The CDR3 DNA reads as TGTGCCAGCAGTTTATTTGAAGGGGCGGTCAATGAGCAGTTCTTC.

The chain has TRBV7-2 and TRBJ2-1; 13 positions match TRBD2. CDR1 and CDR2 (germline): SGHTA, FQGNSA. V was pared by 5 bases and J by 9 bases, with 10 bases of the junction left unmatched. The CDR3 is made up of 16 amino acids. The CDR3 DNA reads TGTGCCAGCAGCCGTTTCGGACTAGCGGGAGAGCGTGAGCAGTTCTTC. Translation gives CASSRFGLAGEREQFF.

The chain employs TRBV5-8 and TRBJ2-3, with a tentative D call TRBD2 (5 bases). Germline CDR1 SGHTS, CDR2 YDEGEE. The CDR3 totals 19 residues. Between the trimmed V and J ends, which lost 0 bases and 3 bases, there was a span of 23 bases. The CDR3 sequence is CASSLDVSFSTWETDTQYF. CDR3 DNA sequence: TGTGCCAGCAGCTTGGATGTGTCTTTCTCAACTTGGGAGACAGATACGCAGTATTTT.

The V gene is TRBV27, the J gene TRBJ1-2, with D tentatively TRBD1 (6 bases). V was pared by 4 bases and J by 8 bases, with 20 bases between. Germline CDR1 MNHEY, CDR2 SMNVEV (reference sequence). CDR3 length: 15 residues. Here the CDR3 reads CASSSLPDRFVGYTF. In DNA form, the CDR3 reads TGTGCCAGCAGTTCCCTCCCAGACAGGTTTGTCGGCTACACCTTC.

This chain's CDR3 is CASSESSGAYNEQFF. The CDR3 bases are TGCGCCAGCAGTGAGTCGAGCGGGGCATACAATGAGCAGTTCTTC. The chain links TRBV10-1 to TRBJ2-1; 7 nucleotides line up with TRBD2. V gave up 0 bases and J gave up 4 bases; unmatched junction bases: 3. The germline V gene has CDR1 WNHNN and CDR2 SYGVQD (reference sequence). The CDR3 sequence is 15 residues long.